Below, one TCR beta chain is given with its context. The antigen it binds to is not known. No much larger clone exists at a distance of one base, and base qualities are not known. In total, roughly 670 healthy bone marrow donors made up the cohort. All cohort members were sampled while nominally healthy, although unrecorded immune exposures were likely present. The donor was CMV seronegative and belonged to the group of around 400 seronegative cohort members. A peripheral blood sample was provided by each donor, and peripheral blood mononuclear cells were used for TCR beta sequencing. The Qiagen DNeasy Blood Extraction Kit was used to extract genomic DNA from the blood cell samples. At the junction V is shortened by 1 base and J by 4 bases, with 11 bases in between. From a lookup of the germline V gene, CDR1 and CDR2 are SGHTA and FQGNSA. Including the terminal cysteine and phenylalanine, the CDR3 comprises 15 residues. Kept here is only the CDR3 DNA, which spans 45 bases and is read in frame from base 1.

Library prep was done by the immunoSEQ multiplex PCR assay. A mixture of 60 forward primers for TCR Vbeta segments and 13 reverse primers for TCR Jbeta segments was used in the multiplex PCR. Amplification of the CDR3 region of rearranged TCR beta genes was performed with a multiplex PCR assay on genomic DNA. On the Illumina HiSeq System, the amplified TCR beta libraries were sequenced as 87-base-pair reads. On the authors' methods: A later analysis tallied roughly 78 million unique TCR beta chains across the approximately 670 repertoires, and around 9.9 million of those chains were shared by two or more donors. To remove PCR and sequencing errors, raw reads were error-corrected and collapsed into unique sequences using a nearest-neighbor algorithm that merged closely related sequences. Alignment of CDR3 sequences to IMGT reference sequences was used to assign V, D and J gene segments. For a sequence to be retained, a match of at least six nucleotides to both a V gene segment and a J gene segment was required. Rearrangements were called productive when the CDR3 lacked stop codons and stayed in frame with V and J; all others were non-productive. CDR3 was defined according to IMGT convention as the region running from the second conserved V-encoded cysteine to the conserved J-encoded phenylalanine. In an earlier analysis of roughly 610 of the donors, sequences lacking an unambiguous match to a single V gene segment were excluded. An earlier analysis of 450 to 650 of the donors called V segments functional above 56.7% productive rearrangements and segregating when the between-donor standard deviation exceeded 5%. A statistical classification framework was built to diagnose cytomegalovirus status from the catalog of TCR beta chain sequences. In a later analysis, TCR nucleotide sequences were compared against IMGT/GENE-DB human TR gene sequences so that V and J genes could be assigned. The TCRdist pipeline was used in a later analysis to assign CDR3 sequences and most-parsimonious VDJ recombination scenarios. In a later analysis, each TCR beta chain was defined by its CDR3 amino acid sequence together with its V-gene family, and reads without a unique V-gene family were excluded. To address suspected cross-contamination and a sequencing artifact, a later analysis removed 592 highly shared, low-generation-probability nucleotide sequences. For each public chain, a later analysis derived a clonal expansion index from normalized ranks of inferred template counts within each repertoire. In a later analysis, generation probabilities were computed with a VDJ recombination model fitted to out-of-frame rearrangements, and the resulting probabilities were checked against IGoR. Hypergeometric tests were used in a later analysis to score TCR-TCR, TCR-HLA and TCR-CMV co-occurrence, with a repertoire-size bias correction applied to the TCR pairs. False discovery rates were estimated in a later analysis by permuting HLA or CMV assignments 20 times. In a later analysis, co-occurring TCRs were grouped using DBSCAN, and TCRdist sequence similarity was added for clustering within HLA-allele-positive subsets. Repertoires with fewer than 30,000 or more than 120,000 public chains were left out of co-occurrence clustering, as were about 5 repertoires with anomalous nucleotide sharing. What TCRdb holds here is the immuneACCESS table cut down to in-frame rearrangements. Part of the clones is not present; checked against another copy, under half of the missing clones reflect an unresolved V gene, and the others are unexplained. That table supplies the V and J calls and clone size; D and trimming were determined from the DNA. This sample has around 160,000 clones in its table, and roughly 77% of those were observed once. The ten largest clones take up more than 4% of the sample.

The record originates from a study of cytomegalovirus exposure and HLA in healthy donors (dated by TCRdb to the late 2010s). With regard to the full study: According to an earlier analysis of 587 of the donors, roughly 180 million T cells yielded 90 million to 130 million unique TCR beta sequences and about 300 Gb of sequence data. An early release that covered approximately 600 HLA-typed donors contained approximately 300 gigabases of sequencing data and 65 million to 100 million unique TCR sequences. Of the 300 to 450 genotyped donors, 65% to 90% fell in the genetic ancestry cluster associated with self-reported Caucasian donors. The study aimed to test whether signatures of past pathogen exposure could be identified by cataloging public T cell receptors. Using immunosequencing, the study profiled T cell repertoires from 500 to 800 subjects and related those repertoires to cytomegalovirus serostatus. Besides the first cohort of 666 subjects, a separate validation cohort made up of over 95 different subjects was used. The study combined high-throughput TCR immunosequencing, statistical association of individual TCRs with disease status, and machine learning to predict cytomegalovirus infection status. To study patterns of TCR occurrence, a later analysis re-analyzed previously published TCR beta repertoires from 650 to 750 donors and added high-resolution HLA genotyping. Rather than using new phenotypic data, the later analysis identified candidate immune exposures from TCR beta sequences and from how often those sequences occurred across donors. In an earlier analysis of 587 of the donors, high-throughput TCR beta sequencing was used to judge whether each TCR beta V gene segment behaved as functional or pseudogenic. Alongside the repertoire data, information on donor age, sex, ethnicity and CMV serostatus was compiled. In a later genetic analysis, genome-wide SNP genotypes for about 65% of the roughly 700 donors were used, and that subset was treated as a discovery cohort. Every discovery cohort repertoire had been produced on one sequencing platform. HLA typing included class I and class II loci at four-digit resolution. Typing coverage differed by locus: A, B, C, DRB1 and DQB1 were typed in roughly 620-630 donors, DQA1 in roughly 510, DPA1 in some 600, and DPB1 in 400 to 490. Four or five DR-DQ haplotypes were handled as single units for association and clustering because linkage in the cohort was strong. Among a few hundred genotyped donors of the cohort, an average of about 240,000 unique TCR beta nucleotide sequences were sequenced per donor, about a sixth of them non-productive. The study at large found these results: A further reported finding was that TCR beta sequences accurately predicted the HLA-A and HLA-B alleles for most subjects in the first cohort. The authors suggested that the approach could potentially be extended to other disease states and immunological phenotypes. Most CMV-associated TCR beta chains appeared to be HLA-restricted in a later analysis, and the HLA associations seemed to be driven largely by CMV exposure. Some IMGT-functional V segments, including TRBV6-2 and TRBV6-3, could not be distinguished by the 87-base-pair reads and were therefore excluded. In the study, around 150 TCR beta chains were listed as associated with cytomegalovirus. HLA typing was unavailable for some donors at each locus, so association tests used only the typed subset. Because counts were too low, seventeen rarely observed V segments, including chromosome 9 orphons, were left out of the earlier analysis of 587 of the donors. A few of the identified cytomegalovirus-associated TCR beta chains were confirmed in vitro to be specific for cytomegalovirus antigens. V-gene and J-gene trimming of TCR beta chains was associated with a missense DCLRE1C variant in a later genetic analysis, and the association was replicated in an independent cohort. For the cohort, immune exposure information was limited to CMV serostatus. In this cohort, only TCR beta chains were sequenced, and detectable features were limited by the absence of alpha or paired-chain data. An earlier analysis of 587 of the donors showed that most TCR beta V segments appeared in productive rearrangements either about 90% or about 30% of the time, which broadly matched IMGT annotations. Most TCR sequences were observed very rarely across donors, whereas some public TCRs were present in many individuals. In a later analysis, several top co-occurrence clusters were reported to appear linked to parvovirus B19, influenza, CMV and Epstein-Barr virus. Correlated functional status among segregating V segments might reflect linkage disequilibrium, but an unknown experimental factor could not be ruled out. In a later analysis, 15,000 to 20,000 TCR beta sequences were associated with specific HLA alleles at a false discovery rate of 0.05. The classifier was reported to diagnose cytomegalovirus status with high specificity and sensitivity in both the original cohort and the validation cohort. Strong co-occurrence of HLA alleles, especially DR and DQ, made assigning TCR associations to individual alleles difficult. A later analysis found that HLA-associated TCR beta chains were more clonally expanded and had lower generation probabilities than equally common non-associated chains. A cluster of highly shared sequence variants was judged likely to be a technical artifact of the sequencing pipeline. According to a later genetic analysis, donors in an Asian-associated ancestry cluster had fewer N-insertions in productive TCRs than the roughly 700-donor mean. In a later analysis, TCR association rates were found to vary across HLA loci, with the most associated TCRs seen for DRB1 alleles and the fewest for HLA-C alleles. Roughly uniform sequencing depth across donors was assumed in presence/absence analyses, although this assumption may not hold.

This TCR was sampled from a male donor in good health and CMV-seronegative. Sequenced material: PBMCs. The chain is encoded by TRBV7-2 joined to TRBJ1-5; the D gene cannot be resolved reliably. The DNA sequence follows: TGTGCCAGCAGCTTAGTTAGTAACCAAAATCAGCCCCAGCATTTT. The translation is CASSLVSNQNQPQHF. The full variable domain, completed from the reference TRBV7-2 and TRBJ1-5 proteins outside the CDR3, reads GAGVSQSPSNKVTEKGKDVELRCDPISGHTALYWYRQSLGQGLEFLIYFQGNSAPDKSGLPSDRFSAERTGGSVSTLTIQRTQQEDSAVYLCASSLVSNQNQPQHFGDGTRLSIL.